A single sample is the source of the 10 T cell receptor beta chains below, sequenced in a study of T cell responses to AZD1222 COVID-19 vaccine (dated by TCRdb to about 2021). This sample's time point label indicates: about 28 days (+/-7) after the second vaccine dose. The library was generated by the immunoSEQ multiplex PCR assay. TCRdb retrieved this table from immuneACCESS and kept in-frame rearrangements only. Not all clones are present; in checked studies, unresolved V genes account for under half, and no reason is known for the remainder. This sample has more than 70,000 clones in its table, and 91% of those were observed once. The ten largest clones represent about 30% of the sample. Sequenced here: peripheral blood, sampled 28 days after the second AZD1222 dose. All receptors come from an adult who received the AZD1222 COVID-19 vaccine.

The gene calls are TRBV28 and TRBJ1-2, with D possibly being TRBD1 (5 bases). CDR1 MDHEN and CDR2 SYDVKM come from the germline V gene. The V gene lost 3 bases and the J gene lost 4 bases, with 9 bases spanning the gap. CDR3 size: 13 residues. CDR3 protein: CASSFGGGYGYTF. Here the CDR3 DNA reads TGTGCCAGCAGTTTCGGGGGGGGCTATGGCTACACCTTC.

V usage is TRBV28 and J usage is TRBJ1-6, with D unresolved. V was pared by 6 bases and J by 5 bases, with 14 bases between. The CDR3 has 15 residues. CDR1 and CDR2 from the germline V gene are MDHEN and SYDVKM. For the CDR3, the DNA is TGTGCCAGCAGCAACGGTGGGTTAGATAATTCACCCCTCCACTTT. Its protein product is CASSNGGLDNSPLHF.

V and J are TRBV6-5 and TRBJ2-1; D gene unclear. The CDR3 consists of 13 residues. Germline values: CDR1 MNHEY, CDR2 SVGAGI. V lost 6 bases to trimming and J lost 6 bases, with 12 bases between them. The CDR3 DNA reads TGTGCCAGCAGAAACGCCGGTTCCAATGAGCAGTTCTTC. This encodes CASRNAGSNEQFF.

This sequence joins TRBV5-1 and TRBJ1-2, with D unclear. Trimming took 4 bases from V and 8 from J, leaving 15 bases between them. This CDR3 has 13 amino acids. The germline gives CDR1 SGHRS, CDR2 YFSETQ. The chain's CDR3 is CASSPDTTLGYTF. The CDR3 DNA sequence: TGCGCCAGCAGCCCCGACACTACTTTAGGCTACACCTTC. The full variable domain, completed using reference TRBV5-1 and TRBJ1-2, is KAGVTQTPRYLIKTRGQQVTLSCSPISGHRSVSWYQQTPGQGLQFLFEYFSETQRNKGNFPGRFSGRQFSNSRSEMNVSTLELGDSALYLCASSPDTTLGYTFGSGTRLTVV.

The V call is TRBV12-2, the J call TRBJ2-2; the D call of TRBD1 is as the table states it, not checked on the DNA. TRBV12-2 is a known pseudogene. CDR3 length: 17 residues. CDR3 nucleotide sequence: TGTGCAAGTCGCTTAGAAGAGAGGGGACAGGTGGCCGGGGAGCTGTTTTTT. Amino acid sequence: CASRLEERGQVAGELFF.

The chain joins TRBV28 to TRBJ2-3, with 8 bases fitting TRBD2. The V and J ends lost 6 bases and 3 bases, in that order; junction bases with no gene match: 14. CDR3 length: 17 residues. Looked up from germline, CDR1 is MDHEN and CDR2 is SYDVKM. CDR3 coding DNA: TGTGCCAGCAGCTCCAGCTTCTTATTAGCGGGGACAGATACGCAGTATTTT. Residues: CASSSSFLLAGTDTQYF.

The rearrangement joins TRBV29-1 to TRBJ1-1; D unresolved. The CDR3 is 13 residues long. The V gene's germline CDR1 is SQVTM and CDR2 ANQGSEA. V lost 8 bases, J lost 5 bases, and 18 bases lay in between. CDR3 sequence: CSIPGQPGTEAFF. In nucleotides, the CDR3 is TGCAGCATCCCGGGCCAACCGGGTACTGAAGCTTTCTTT. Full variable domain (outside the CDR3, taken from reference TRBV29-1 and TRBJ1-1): SAVISQKPSRDICQRGTSLTIQCQVDSQVTMMFWYRQQPGQSLTLIATANQGSEATYESGFVIDKFPISRPNLTFSTLTVSNMSPEDSSIYLCSIPGQPGTEAFFGQGTRLTVV.

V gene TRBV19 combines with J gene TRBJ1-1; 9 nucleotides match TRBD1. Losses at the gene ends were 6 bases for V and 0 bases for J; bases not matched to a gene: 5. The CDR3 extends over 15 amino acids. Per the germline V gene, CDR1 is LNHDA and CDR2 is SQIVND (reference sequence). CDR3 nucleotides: TGTGCCAGTAGACGAGGGGACAGGGTGAACACTGAAGCTTTCTTT. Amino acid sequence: CASRRGDRVNTEAFF.

The CDR3 is CASRLGEDGYTF. The CDR3 DNA reads TGTGCCAGCAGGTTGGGGGAGGATGGCTACACCTTC. The chain combines TRBV28 with TRBJ1-2; a weak D match, TRBD1 (5 bases). CDR3 length: 12 residues. Germline loops: CDR1 MDHEN, CDR2 SYDVKM. Trimming shortened V by 6 bases and J by 6 bases, and 11 bases separated the two germline ends.

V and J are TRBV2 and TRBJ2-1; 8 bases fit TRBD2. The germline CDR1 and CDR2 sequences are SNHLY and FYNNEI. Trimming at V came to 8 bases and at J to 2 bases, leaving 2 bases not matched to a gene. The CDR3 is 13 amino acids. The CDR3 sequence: CASATSAYNEQFF. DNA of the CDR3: TGTGCCAGCGCGACTAGCGCCTACAATGAGCAGTTCTTC.